The 15 T cell receptor beta chains below all came from one sample that was sequenced in a study of CD8+CD57+ T cells in acquired aplastic anemia. Genomic DNA acted as the template from which TCR beta VDJ combination and CDR3 sequence profiling were carried out. TCRdb analysed the reads with MiXCR anew, one entry per CDR3 protein. Here the sample spans 200,000 to 250,000 distinct CDR3 sequences, 61% being singletons. Source material: sorted CD4+, CD8+, or CD8+CD57+ T cells (not recorded which) from PBMCs. The receptors come from a human donor in good health.

This clonotype was counted many times. The V and J genes are TRBV28 and TRBJ1-1; D gene unclear. The V gene lost 1 base and the J gene lost 4 bases, with 10 bases spanning the gap. This CDR3 spans 14 amino acids. CDR1 is MDHEN and CDR2 is SYDVKM in the germline V gene. In DNA, the CDR3 is TGTGCCAGCAGTTTATTGGGTTTCGGCACTGAAGCTTTCTTT. Residues: CASSLLGFGTEAFF.

The DNA of the CDR3 is TGCAGTGCTAGAAACCCGACAGGGGGCGTACTTGGCTACACCTTC. It encodes CSARNPTGGVLGYTF. The chain uses TRBV20-1 and TRBJ1-2; 10 positions match TRBD1. This CDR3 is built from 15 residues. Germline trimming cut 2 bases from V and 7 bases from J; bases unmatched to any gene: 10. The germline V gene encodes CDR1 DFQATT and CDR2 SNEGSKA (reference sequence).

In DNA form, the CDR3 reads TGTGCCATCAGTGAGTTTGCAGGGTCTGTGGACACAGATACGCAGTATTTT. Protein product: CAISEFAGSVDTDTQYF. This rearrangement joins TRBV10-3 to TRBJ2-3, with a tentative D call TRBD1 (5 bases). The CDR3 sequence is 17 residues long. V lost 1 base to trimming and J lost 2 bases, with 16 bases between them. Germline V gives CDR1 ENHRY, CDR2 SYGVKD.

The chain combines TRBV28 with TRBJ2-1; no clear D gene. Germline assignment: CDR1 MDHEN and CDR2 SYDVKM. V was clipped by 3 bases and J by 1 base, with 10 bases between them. The CDR3 extends over 15 amino acids. The CDR3 DNA follows: TGTGCCAGCAGTTTTTTCGAGTCTTCCTACAATGAGCAGTTCTTC. Its translation: CASSFFESSYNEQFF.

This clonotype was picked up one time. This chain links TRBV19 with TRBJ2-2, with D perhaps matching TRBD2 (6 bases). The V and J ends lost 4 bases and 6 bases respectively, with 18 bases between them. The CDR3 has 16 amino acids. The germline gives CDR1 LNHDA, CDR2 SQIVND (reference sequence). The CDR3 coding sequence is TGTGCCAGTAGTACGATCCGACTAGTATTCGCCGGGGAGCTGTTTTTT. Translating gives CASSTIRLVFAGELFF.

The chain is built from TRBV15 and TRBJ1-1; D uncertain. CDR1 and CDR2 from the germline V gene are LNHNV and YYDKDF (reference sequence). This CDR3 contains 11 residues. V lost 3 bases to trimming and J lost 8 bases, with 7 bases between them. CDR3 region: CATSRGREAFF. DNA of the CDR3: TGTGCCACCAGCAGGGGGAGGGAAGCTTTCTTT.

This clonotype has a handful of counts. The V gene is TRBV7-9, the J gene TRBJ2-3, with D tentatively TRBD1 or TRBD2 (5 bases each). Germline V gene sequence: CDR1 SEHNR, CDR2 FQNEAQ (reference sequence). Trimming took 6 bases from V and 10 from J, leaving 29 bases between them. This CDR3 spans 17 amino acids. CDR3 sequence reads: CASRGDEERNPLKAQYF. The CDR3 region has the DNA TGTGCCAGCAGGGGGGATGAGGAGAGGAACCCTTTGAAGGCGCAGTATTTT.

V gene TRBV12-3 or TRBV12-4 combines with J gene TRBJ1-4; no definite D call. The CDR3 runs 13 residues. V shed 4 bases and J shed 8 bases, with 11 bases lying between them. The CDR3 region has the DNA TGTGCCAGCAGTTCCTATCCGAGGGAAAAACTGTTTTTT. This codes for CASSSYPREKLFF.

The CDR3: CATSDLQIGAGFYGYTF. The CDR3, as DNA: TGTGCCACCAGTGATTTGCAAATCGGTGCAGGGTTCTATGGCTACACCTTC. V is TRBV24-1 and J is TRBJ1-2; D is perhaps TRBD1 (5 bases). The V and J ends lost 0 bases and 4 bases respectively, with 17 bases between them. The length of the CDR3 is 17 residues. Germline CDR1 and CDR2: KGHDR and SFDVKD.

The chain links TRBV19 to TRBJ1-6; D is perhaps TRBD1 (5 bases). Germline V gene lookup returns CDR1 LNHDA and CDR2 SQIVND (reference sequence). The CDR3 is made up of 17 amino acids. V lost 7 bases and J 7 bases, leaving 23 bases between the germline ends. The CDR3 bases are TGTGCCAGTAAAGGACTGTTTGGGGGTATCGAGAATTCACCCCTCCACTTT. This sequence encodes CASKGLFGGIENSPLHF.

As for this clonotype: Likely a read error: the CDR3 ends without its conserved phenylalanine or tryptophan. Because the CDR3's place on the DNA is in doubt, the DNA is left out and the CDR3 is given as listed by TCRdb. The chain couples TRBV7-2 to TRBJ2-7; TRBD2, as called in the table, went unchecked against the DNA. Per germline, CDR1 SGHTA and CDR2 FQGNSA. The CDR3 adds up to 8 amino acids, both ends counted. The chain's CDR3 is CASSLIAG.

CDR3 amino acids: CASSDAAGTGDADTQYF. The CDR3 nucleotides are TGTGCCAGCAGTGACGCGGCCGGGACAGGGGATGCAGATACGCAGTATTTT. The rearrangement links TRBV6-4 to TRBJ2-3; 10 nucleotides agree with TRBD1. CDR1 and CDR2 from the germline V gene are MRHNA and SNTAGT. The junction had 9 bases not matched to a gene; V was cut back by 2 bases and J by 4 bases. The CDR3 contains 17 residues.

This chain links TRBV7-2 with TRBJ2-7; 9 nucleotides match TRBD1. This CDR3 comprises 15 residues. With V trimmed by 5 bases and J by 6 bases, 11 bases remained unmatched. Germline-derived CDR1 and CDR2 are SGHTA and FQGNSA. The CDR3 loop is CASSAQGQGNPEQYF. The DNA of the CDR3 is TGTGCCAGCAGCGCACAGGGACAGGGTAATCCCGAGCAGTACTTC.

CDR3 sequence reads: CASSVGREYGYTF. CDR3 DNA: TGTGCCAGCAGCGTGGGACGGGAATATGGCTACACCTTC. The V call is TRBV5-6, the J call TRBJ1-2; D is perhaps TRBD1 (5 bases). CDR1 is SGHDT, CDR2 YYEEEE, per germline. V was pared by 4 bases and J by 5 bases, with 12 bases between. This CDR3 has 13 residues.

This chain links TRBV7-4 with TRBJ2-5; D perhaps matches TRBD1 (7 bases). The V gene's germline CDR1 is SGHVT and CDR2 SQSDAQ. This CDR3 has 16 residues. V lost 2 bases, J lost 0 bases, and 13 bases lay in between. The CDR3 here is CASSLLQGGYQETQYF. The CDR3 DNA follows: TGTGCCAGCAGCTTACTGCAGGGGGGATACCAAGAGACCCAGTACTTC.